This passage covers 11 T cell receptor beta chains from one sample sequenced in a study of T cell repertoires in ileal Crohn's disease. Assay: immunoSEQ multiplex PCR; the TCRdb copy retains only in-frame clones and omits some. The table lists tens of thousands of clones, about 81% of them singletons. Sample: ileal tissue. Source of these receptors: an adult with Crohn's disease.

This clone is a singleton in its sample. The chain recombines TRBV7-3 with TRBJ1-1; no firm D call. The CDR3 has 16 amino acids. CDR1 and CDR2 (germline): SGHTA, FQGTGA. V was trimmed by 4 bases and J by 2 bases, leaving 17 bases between them. CDR3 in amino acids: CASSSQPHGSNTEAFF. CDR3 DNA: TGTGCCAGCAGCTCTCAACCACACGGGAGCAACACTGAAGCTTTCTTT.

The rearrangement joins TRBV11-2 to TRBJ2-7; 7 nucleotides agree with TRBD1. Trimming at V came to 5 bases and at J to 1 base, leaving 2 bases not matched to a gene. Germline assignment: CDR1 SGHAT and CDR2 FQNNGV. The CDR3 has 13 residues. CDR3 region: CASSLGQSYEQYF. CDR3 nucleotide sequence: TGTGCCAGCAGCCTGGGACAGTCCTACGAGCAGTACTTC.

The gene calls are TRBV5-8 and TRBJ2-1; the D gene is possibly TRBD2 (6 bases). There are 15 residues in the CDR3. V was clipped by 5 bases and J by 7 bases, with 19 bases between them. Germline V gene sequence: CDR1 SGHTS, CDR2 YDEGEE. The CDR3, as DNA: TGTGCCAGCAGTTGGGGATGGGACTTAGGGAATGAGCAGTTCTTC. Its protein product is CASSWGWDLGNEQFF.

The chain has TRBV6-4 and TRBJ2-3; 10 bases align to TRBD2. Germline CDR1 MRHNA, CDR2 SNTAGT. The CDR3 runs to 20 residues. J gave up 2 bases and V 4 bases, and 18 bases lay outside the gene matches. In DNA form, the CDR3 reads TGTGCCAGCAGTGCAGTCCAGGGAATAGCGGGGGGCTCGCACACAGATACGCAGTATTTT. The encoded protein is CASSAVQGIAGGSHTDTQYF.

The chain recombines TRBV4-3 with TRBJ2-7; 11 positions match TRBD2. This CDR3 is 15 amino acids long. V was clipped by 4 bases and J by 2 bases; unmatched bases: 4. Germline CDR1 reads LGHNA; CDR2 reads YSLEER. The CDR3 reads CASSRSSGGTYEQYF. CDR3 coding DNA: TGCGCCAGCAGCCGCTCTAGCGGGGGGACCTACGAGCAGTACTTC.

This sequence joins TRBV7-9 and TRBJ2-3, with D maybe TRBD1 (6 bases). Per germline, CDR1 SEHNR and CDR2 FQNEAQ (reference sequence). Trimming left V 5 bases short and J 4 bases short, with 7 bases between. The CDR3 covers 12 residues. The CDR3 DNA is TGTGCCAGCAGCCGGACAGCAGATACGCAGTATTTT. This gives the protein CASSRTADTQYF.

The V and J genes are TRBV19 and TRBJ1-5; the D gene is possibly TRBD1 (6 bases). Trimming stripped 2 bases from V and 1 base from J, with 9 bases between. The length of the CDR3 is 15 residues. Germline CDR1 LNHDA, CDR2 SQIVND (reference sequence). For the CDR3, the DNA is TGTGCCAGTAGTATACCAGGGGAGAGCAATCAGCCCCAGCATTTT. Encoded protein: CASSIPGESNQPQHF.

The genes are TRBV6-1 and TRBJ1-1; D is possibly TRBD1 (6 bases). The V end was cut by 5 bases, the J end by 1 base, with 11 bases between. CDR3 length equals 14 residues. CDR1 is MNHNS and CDR2 is SASEGT in the germline V gene. The CDR3 sequence: CASSNRVTNTEAFF. The CDR3 region has the DNA TGTGCCAGCAGTAACAGGGTTACGAACACTGAAGCTTTCTTT.

This clone was seen once. The chain combines TRBV5-6 with TRBJ2-5, with D possibly TRBD2 on 7 matching bases. The DNA end is a closer match to TRBJ2-7, so the J assignment may be wrong. Per the germline V gene, CDR1 is SGHDT and CDR2 is YYEEEE. The CDR3 runs to 13 residues. As DNA, the CDR3 is TGTGCCAGCAGCTTTAGGGGGGGCTACGAGCAGTACTTC. The encoded protein is CASSFRGGYEQYF.

This chain connects TRBV5-4 to TRBJ2-3; the match to TRBD1 covers 7 bases. The germline V gene encodes CDR1 SGHNT and CDR2 YYREEE (reference sequence). The ends lost 0 bases at V and 3 bases at J; junction bases unmatched: 7. CDR3 length equals 16 residues. The CDR3 bases are TGTGCCAGCAGCTTGGTTACAGGGGAAGGGACAGATACGCAGTATTTT. This codes for CASSLVTGEGTDTQYF.

The chain carries TRBV25-1 and TRBJ1-2, with D possibly TRBD1 on 6 matching bases. Germline CDR1 reads MGHDK; CDR2 reads SYGVNS. Trimming took off 4 bases at V and 3 bases at J, with 12 bases between the two ends. This CDR3 region has 14 residues. The CDR3 DNA follows: TGTGCCAGCAGTGGGTCCGCAGGGGACTATGGCTACACCTTC. Amino acid sequence: CASSGSAGDYGYTF.